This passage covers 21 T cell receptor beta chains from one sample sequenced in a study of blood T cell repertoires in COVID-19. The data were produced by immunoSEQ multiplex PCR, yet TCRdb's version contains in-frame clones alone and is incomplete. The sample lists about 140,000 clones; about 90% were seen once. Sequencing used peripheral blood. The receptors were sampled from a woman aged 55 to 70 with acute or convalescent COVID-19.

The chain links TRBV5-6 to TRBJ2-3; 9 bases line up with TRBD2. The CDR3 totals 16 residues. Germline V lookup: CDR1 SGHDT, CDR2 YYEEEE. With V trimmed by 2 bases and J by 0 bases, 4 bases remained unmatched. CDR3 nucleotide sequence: TGTGCCAGCAGCTTTCTAGCGGGGAGAAGCACAGATACGCAGTATTTT. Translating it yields CASSFLAGRSTDTQYF. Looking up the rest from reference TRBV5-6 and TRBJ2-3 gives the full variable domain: DAGVTQSPTHLIKTRGQQVTLRCSPKSGHDTVSWYQQALGQGPQFIFQYYEEEERQRGNFPDRFSGHQFPNYSSELNVNALLLGDSALYLCASSFLAGRSTDTQYFGPGTRLTVL.

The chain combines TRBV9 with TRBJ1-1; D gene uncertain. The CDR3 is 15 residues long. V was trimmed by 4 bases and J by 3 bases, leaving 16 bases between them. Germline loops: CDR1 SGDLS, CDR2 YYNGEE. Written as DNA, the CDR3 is TGTGCCAGCAGCCCTCGTCCCCCGGGAGACACTGAAGCTTTCTTT. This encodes CASSPRPPGDTEAFF.

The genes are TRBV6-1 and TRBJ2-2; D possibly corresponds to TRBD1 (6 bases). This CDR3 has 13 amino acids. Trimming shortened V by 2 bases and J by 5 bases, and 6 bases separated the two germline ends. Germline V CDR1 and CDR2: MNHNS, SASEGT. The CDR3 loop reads CASSEQGTGELFF. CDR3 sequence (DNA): TGTGCCAGCAGTGAACAGGGGACCGGGGAGCTGTTTTTT.

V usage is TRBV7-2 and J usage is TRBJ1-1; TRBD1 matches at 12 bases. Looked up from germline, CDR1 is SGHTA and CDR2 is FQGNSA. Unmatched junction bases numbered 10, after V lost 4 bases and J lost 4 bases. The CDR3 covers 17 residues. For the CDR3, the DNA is TGTGCCAGCAGCTCATACGGGACAGGGGGCTTGAGCACTGAAGCTTTCTTT. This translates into CASSSYGTGGLSTEAFF.

The CDR3 loop is CASSQSTGASVGLFF. In DNA form, the CDR3 reads TGTGCCAGCAGCCAATCTACAGGGGCTTCCGTTGGGCTGTTTTTT. This sequence joins TRBV16 and TRBJ2-2; 7 bases agree with TRBD1. Germline lookup yields CDR1 KGHSY and CDR2 FQNENV. The trim removed 0 bases at V and 13 bases at J, leaving 11 bases unmatched. The CDR3 sequence is 15 residues long. Looking up the rest from reference TRBV16 and TRBJ2-2 gives the full variable domain: GEEVAQTPKHLVRGEGQKAKLYCAPIKGHSYVFWYQQVLKNEFKFLISFQNENVFDETGMPKERFSAKCLPNSPCSLEIQATKLEDSAVYFCASSQSTGASVGLFFGEGSRLTVL.

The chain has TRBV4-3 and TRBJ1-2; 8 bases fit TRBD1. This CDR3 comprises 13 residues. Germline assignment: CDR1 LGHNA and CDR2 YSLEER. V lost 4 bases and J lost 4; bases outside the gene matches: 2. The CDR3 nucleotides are TGCGCCAGCAGCCTTACAGGGGGCTATGGCTACACCTTC. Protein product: CASSLTGGYGYTF.

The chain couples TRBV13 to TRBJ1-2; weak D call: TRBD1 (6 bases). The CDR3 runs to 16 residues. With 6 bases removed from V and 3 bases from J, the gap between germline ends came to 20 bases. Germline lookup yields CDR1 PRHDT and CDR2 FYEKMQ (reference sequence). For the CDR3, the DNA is TGTGCCAGCAGTCCAGGGGTATCGGCCGTTGACTATGGCTACACCTTC. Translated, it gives CASSPGVSAVDYGYTF.

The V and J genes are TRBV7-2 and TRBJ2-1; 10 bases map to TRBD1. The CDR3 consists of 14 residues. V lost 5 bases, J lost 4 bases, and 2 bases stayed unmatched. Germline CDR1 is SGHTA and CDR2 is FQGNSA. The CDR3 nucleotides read TGTGCCAGCAGCGGGGACAGGGGATACAATGAGCAGTTCTTC. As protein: CASSGDRGYNEQFF.

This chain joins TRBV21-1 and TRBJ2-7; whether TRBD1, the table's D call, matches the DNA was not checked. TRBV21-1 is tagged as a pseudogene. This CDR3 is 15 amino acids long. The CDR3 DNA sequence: TGTGCCAGCAGGGGGACAGGGGCGAGCCCTTACGAGCAGTACTTC. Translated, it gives CASRGTGASPYEQYF.

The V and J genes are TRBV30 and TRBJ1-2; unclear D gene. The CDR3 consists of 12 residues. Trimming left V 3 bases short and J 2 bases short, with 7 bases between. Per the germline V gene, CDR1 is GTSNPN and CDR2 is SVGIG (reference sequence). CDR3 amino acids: CAWSGGNYGYTF. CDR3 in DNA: TGTGCCTGGAGCGGAGGGAACTATGGCTACACCTTC.

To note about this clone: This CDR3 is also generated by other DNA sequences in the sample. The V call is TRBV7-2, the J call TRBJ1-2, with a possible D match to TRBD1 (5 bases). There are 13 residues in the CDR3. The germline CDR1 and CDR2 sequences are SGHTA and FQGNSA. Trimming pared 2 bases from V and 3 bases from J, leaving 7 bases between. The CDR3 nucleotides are TGTGCCAGCAGCTTACCACAGGACTATGGCTACACCTTC. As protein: CASSLPQDYGYTF. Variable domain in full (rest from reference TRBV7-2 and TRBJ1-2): GAGVSQSPSNKVTEKGKDVELRCDPISGHTALYWYRQSLGQGLEFLIYFQGNSAPDKSGLPSDRFSAERTGGSVSTLTIQRTQQEDSAVYLCASSLPQDYGYTFGSGTRLTVV.

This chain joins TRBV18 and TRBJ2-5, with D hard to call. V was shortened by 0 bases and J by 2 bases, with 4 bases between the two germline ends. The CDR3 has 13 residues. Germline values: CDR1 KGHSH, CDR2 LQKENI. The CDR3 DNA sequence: TGTGCCAGCTCACCACCGGCACAAGAGACCCAGTACTTC. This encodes CASSPPAQETQYF.

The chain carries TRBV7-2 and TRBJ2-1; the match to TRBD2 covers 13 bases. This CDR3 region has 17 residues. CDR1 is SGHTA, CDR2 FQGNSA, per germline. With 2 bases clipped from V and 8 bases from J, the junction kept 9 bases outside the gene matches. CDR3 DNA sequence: TGTGCCAGCAGCTTAAAAGGCCGGACTAGCGGGGGCTATGAGCAGTTCTTC. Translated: CASSLKGRTSGGYEQFF.

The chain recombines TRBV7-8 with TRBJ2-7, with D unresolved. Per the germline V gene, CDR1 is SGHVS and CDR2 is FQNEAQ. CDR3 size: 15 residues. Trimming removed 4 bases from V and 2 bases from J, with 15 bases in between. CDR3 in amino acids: CASSSLRNRAYEQYF. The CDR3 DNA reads TGTGCCAGCAGCTCCCTCCGAAACCGAGCCTACGAGCAGTACTTC.

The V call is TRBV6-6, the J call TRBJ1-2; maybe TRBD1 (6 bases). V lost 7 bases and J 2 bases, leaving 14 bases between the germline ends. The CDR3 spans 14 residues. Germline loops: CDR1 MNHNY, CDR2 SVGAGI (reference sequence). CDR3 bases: TGTGCCAGCACTACGAGGACAGTCAACTATGGCTACACCTTC. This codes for CASTTRTVNYGYTF.

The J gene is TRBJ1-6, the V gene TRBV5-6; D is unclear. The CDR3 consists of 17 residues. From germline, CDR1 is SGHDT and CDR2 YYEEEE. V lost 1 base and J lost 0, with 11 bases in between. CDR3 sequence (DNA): TGTGCCAGCAGCTTGCAATTAGGGAGCTCCTATAATTCACCCCTCCACTTT. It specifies CASSLQLGSSYNSPLHF. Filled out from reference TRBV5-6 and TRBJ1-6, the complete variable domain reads DAGVTQSPTHLIKTRGQQVTLRCSPKSGHDTVSWYQQALGQGPQFIFQYYEEEERQRGNFPDRFSGHQFPNYSSELNVNALLLGDSALYLCASSLQLGSSYNSPLHFGNGTRLTVT.

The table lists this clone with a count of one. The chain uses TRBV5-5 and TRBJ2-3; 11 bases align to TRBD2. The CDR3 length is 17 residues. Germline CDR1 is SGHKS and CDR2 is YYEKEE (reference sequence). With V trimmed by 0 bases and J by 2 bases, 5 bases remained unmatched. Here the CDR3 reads CASSLGSGGAVTDTQYF. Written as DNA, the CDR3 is TGTGCCAGCAGCTTGGGTAGCGGGGGGGCCGTCACAGATACGCAGTATTTT.

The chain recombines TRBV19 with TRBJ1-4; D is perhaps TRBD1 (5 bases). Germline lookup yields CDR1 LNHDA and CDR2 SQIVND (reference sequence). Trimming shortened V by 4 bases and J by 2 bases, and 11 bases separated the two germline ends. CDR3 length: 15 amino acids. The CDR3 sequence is CASSKGGETNEKLFF. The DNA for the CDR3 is TGTGCCAGTAGTAAAGGAGGGGAGACTAATGAAAAACTGTTTTTT.

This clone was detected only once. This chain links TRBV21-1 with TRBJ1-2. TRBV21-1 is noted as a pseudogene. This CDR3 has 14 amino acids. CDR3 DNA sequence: TGTGCCAGCCGGGGGGGATTCGGCAGGGAAGGCTACACCTTC. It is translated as CASRGGFGREGYTF.

The CDR3 region is CASVGTGYTDTQYF. For the CDR3, the DNA is TGTGCCAGCGTCGGGACTGGGTACACAGATACGCAGTATTTT. V and J are TRBV6-6 and TRBJ2-3; possible D gene TRBD2, 6 bases. This CDR3 region has 14 residues. Between the trimmed V and J ends, which lost 8 bases and 2 bases, there was a span of 14 bases. Germline loops: CDR1 MNHNY, CDR2 SVGAGI (reference sequence).

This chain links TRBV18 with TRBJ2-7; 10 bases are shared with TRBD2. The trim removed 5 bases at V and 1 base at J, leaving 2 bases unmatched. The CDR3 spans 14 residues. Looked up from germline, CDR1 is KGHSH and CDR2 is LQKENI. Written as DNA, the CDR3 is TGTGCCAGCTCATCTAGCGGGGGTTCCTACGAGCAGTACTTC. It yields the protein CASSSSGGSYEQYF.